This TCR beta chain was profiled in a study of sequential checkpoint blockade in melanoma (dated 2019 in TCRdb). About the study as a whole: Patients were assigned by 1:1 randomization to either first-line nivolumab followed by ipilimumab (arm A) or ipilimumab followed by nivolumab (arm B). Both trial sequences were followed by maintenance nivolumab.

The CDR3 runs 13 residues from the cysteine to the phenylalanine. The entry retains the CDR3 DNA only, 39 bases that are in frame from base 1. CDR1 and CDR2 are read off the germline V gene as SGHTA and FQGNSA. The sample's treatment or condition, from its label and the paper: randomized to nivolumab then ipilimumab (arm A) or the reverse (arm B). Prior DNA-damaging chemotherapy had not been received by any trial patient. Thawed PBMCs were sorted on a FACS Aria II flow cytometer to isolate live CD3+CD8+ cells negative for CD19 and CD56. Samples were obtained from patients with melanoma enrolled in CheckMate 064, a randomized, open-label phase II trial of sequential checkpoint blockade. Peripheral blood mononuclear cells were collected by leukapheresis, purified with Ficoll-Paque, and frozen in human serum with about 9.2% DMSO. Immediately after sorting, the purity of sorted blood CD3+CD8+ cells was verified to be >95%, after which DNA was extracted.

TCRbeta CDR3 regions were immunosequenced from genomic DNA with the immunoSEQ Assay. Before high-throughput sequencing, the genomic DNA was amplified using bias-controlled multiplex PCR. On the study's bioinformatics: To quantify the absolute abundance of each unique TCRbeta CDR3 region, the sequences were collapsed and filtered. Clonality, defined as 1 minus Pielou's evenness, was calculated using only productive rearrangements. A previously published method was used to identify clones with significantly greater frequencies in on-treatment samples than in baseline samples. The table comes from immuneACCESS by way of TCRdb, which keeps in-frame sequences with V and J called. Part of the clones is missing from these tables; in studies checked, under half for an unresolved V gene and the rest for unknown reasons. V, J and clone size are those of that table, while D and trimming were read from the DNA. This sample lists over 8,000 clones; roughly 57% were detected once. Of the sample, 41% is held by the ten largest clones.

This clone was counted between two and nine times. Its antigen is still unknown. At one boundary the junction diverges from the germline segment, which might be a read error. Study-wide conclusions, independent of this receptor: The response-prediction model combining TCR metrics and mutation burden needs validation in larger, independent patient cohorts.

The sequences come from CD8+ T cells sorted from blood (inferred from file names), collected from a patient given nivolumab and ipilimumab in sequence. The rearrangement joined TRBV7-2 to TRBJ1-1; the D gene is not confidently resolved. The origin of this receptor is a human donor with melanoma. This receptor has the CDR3 CASSLDLETEAFF. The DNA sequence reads TGTGCCAGCAGTTTAGACCTAGAGACTGAAGCTTTCTTT.